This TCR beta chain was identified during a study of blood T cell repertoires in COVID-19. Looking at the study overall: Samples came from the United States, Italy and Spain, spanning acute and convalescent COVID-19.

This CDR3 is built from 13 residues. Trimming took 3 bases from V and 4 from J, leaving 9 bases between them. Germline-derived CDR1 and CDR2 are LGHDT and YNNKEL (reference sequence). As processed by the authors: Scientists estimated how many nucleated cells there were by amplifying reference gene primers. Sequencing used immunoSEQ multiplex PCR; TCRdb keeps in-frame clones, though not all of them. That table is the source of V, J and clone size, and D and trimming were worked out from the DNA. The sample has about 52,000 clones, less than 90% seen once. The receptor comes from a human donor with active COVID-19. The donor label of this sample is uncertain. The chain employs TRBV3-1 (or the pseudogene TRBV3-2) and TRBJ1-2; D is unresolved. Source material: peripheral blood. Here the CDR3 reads CASSQSSRYGYTF. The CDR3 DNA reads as TGTGCCAGCAGCCAGAGCTCACGCTATGGCTACACCTTC.